This TCR beta chain was identified in a study of T cells in Graves' hyperthyroidism and ophthalmopathy. Overall study results and limits: Ophthalmopathy could be told apart from stable hyperthyroidism with a 13 V-J model. Most expanded thyroid clonotypes above 0.001 recurred in blood.

If no ophthalmopathy progression occurred within 18 months, Graves' hyperthyroidism was stable. For the diagnoses, clinical symptoms, serum thyroxine and TRAb, thyroid ultrasound and orbital computed tomography were used. Amplified TCR beta CDR3 regions derived from RNA transcripts. RT-PCR in the first round (using the HTBI primer set) targeted the TCR CDR3. TCRdb reanalysed the multiplex PCR reads using MiXCR and keeps one entry per CDR3 protein. Of 400,000 to 500,000 distinct CDR3 sequences listed, around an eighth are singletons. About this clonotype: The target antigen is unknown. One base away lies a much larger clone, so this may be a sequencing read error.

The sequence was obtained from a woman younger than 30 with Graves' hyperthyroidism. Sequenced material: blood.

CDR3 bases: TGTGCCAGCAGCTTAGGTAGCGGGTTACCCTACGAGCAGTACGTC. Translated: CASSLGSGLPYEQYV. The chain joins TRBV11-2 to TRBJ2-7; 7 nucleotides match TRBD2. V lost 1 base to trimming and J lost 2 bases; unmatched junction nucleotides: 5. CDR1 is SGHAT and CDR2 is FQNNGV in the germline V gene. This CDR3 is 15 amino acids long.